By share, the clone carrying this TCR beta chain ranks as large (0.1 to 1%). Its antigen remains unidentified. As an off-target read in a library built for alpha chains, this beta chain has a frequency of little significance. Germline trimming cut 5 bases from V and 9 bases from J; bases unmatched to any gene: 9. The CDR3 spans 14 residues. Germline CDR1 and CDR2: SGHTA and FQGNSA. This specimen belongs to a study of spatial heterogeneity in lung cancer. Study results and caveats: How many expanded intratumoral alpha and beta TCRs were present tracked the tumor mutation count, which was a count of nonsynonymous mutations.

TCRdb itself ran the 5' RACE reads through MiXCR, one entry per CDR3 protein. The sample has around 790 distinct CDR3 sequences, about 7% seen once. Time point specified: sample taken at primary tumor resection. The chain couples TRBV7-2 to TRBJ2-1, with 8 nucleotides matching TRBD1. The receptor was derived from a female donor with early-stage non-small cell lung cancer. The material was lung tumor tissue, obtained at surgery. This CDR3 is CASSTTRGHPEQFF. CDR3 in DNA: TGTGCCAGCAGCACTACCAGGGGGCACCCTGAGCAGTTCTTC. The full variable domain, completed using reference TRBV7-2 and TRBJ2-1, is GAGVSQSPSNKVTEKGKDVELRCDPISGHTALYWYRQSLGQGLEFLIYFQGNSAPDKSGLPSDRFSAERTGGSVSTLTIQRTQQEDSAVYLCASSTTRGHPEQFFGPGTRLTVL.